This is a list of T cell receptor beta chains from one sample in a study of T-cell reconstitution after alpha-beta-depleted transplantation in children. Using its own MiXCR run on the PCR reads, TCRdb lists one record per CDR3 protein. The top ten clones hold 27% of a sample with 350,000 to 500,000 distinct CDR3 sequences, about 45% of them seen once. This specimen consisted of PBMCs, obtained before TCRalphabeta/CD19-depleted stem cell transplant. The origin of the receptors is a girl aged 2 to 9 with aplastic anemia, due to receive a stem cell transplant. Both conserved end residues are part of each CDR3. The order of the fields is V gene, J gene, D gene, clone size, CDR3 DNA, CDR3 protein. A D gene is named only where the DNA matches it firmly. A clone size is listed for some rows: how often the clone was seen (once, few, many), or a class if it is expanded.

>TRBV12-3/TRBV12-4|TRBJ1-3|NA|many
TGTGCCAGCAGTCAGCAGGCGTTTAAGGACTTCGGTGGAAACACCATATATTTT
CASSQQAFKDFGGNTIYF
>TRBV20-1|TRBJ2-2|TRBD2|NA
TGCAGTGCCAAGTGGGAGGGTTCCACCGGGGAGCTGTTTTTT
CSAKWEGSTGELFF
>TRBV3-1|TRBJ2-3|TRBD2|few
TGTGCCAGCAGCCTTCGACTAGCGGGGGGCCCCACAGATACGCAGTATTTT
CASSLRLAGGPTDTQYF
>TRBV20-1|TRBJ1-2|NA|NA
TGCAGTGCTAGTGGCCAGGACTATGGCTACACCTTC
CSASGQDYGYTF
>TRBV9|TRBJ1-5|TRBD1|NA
TGTGCCAGCAGCGTAGGGACAGGGGGCGAGGGTCAGCCCCAGCATTTT
CASSVGTGGEGQPQHF
>TRBV20-1|TRBJ2-1|TRBD1|many
TGCAGTGCTCCCCGGGACAGGCTTCCCAATGAGCAGTTCTTC
CSAPRDRLPNEQFF
>TRBV29-1|TRBJ2-1|NA|NA
TGCAGCGTTGAAGATCTGGAGAAATACAATGAGCAGTTCTTC
CSVEDLEKYNEQFF
>TRBV18|TRBJ2-2|NA|once
TGTGCCAGCTCTCAGGACAAGAACACCGGGGAGCTGTTTTTT
CASSQDKNTGELFF
>TRBV7-9|TRBJ2-7|NA|many
TGTGCCAGCAGCTTAACCGGGCCCTCCTACGAGCAGTACTTC
CASSLTGPSYEQYF
>TRBV6-5|TRBJ2-1|NA|few
TGTGCCAGCAGTTACTCGGCCTCCCCATACAATGAGCAGTTCTTC
CASSYSASPYNEQFF
>TRBV24-1|TRBJ2-1|NA|many
TGTGCCACCAGTGCGGCAGGGTCGAGATACAATGAGCAGTTCTTC
CATSAAGSRYNEQFF
>TRBV6-5|TRBJ1-2|NA|many
TGTGCCAGCAGTTACAACAGCAACTATGGCTACACCTTC
CASSYNSNYGYTF
>TRBV7-2|TRBJ1-1|NA|NA
TGTGCCAGCAGCTTTAGGACAGACCTTGAAGCTTTCTTT
CASSFRTDLEAFF
>TRBV7-2|TRBJ1-3|NA|NA
TGTGCCAGCAGCCCAGCCCCGGGACGCATTGGCACCATATATTTT
CASSPAPGRIGTIYF
>TRBV18|TRBJ1-1|NA|once
TGTGCCAGCTCAGTCCGGTTTGAAGCTTTCTTT
CASSVRFEAFF
>TRBV29-1|TRBJ2-7|NA|NA
TGCAGCGTTGAGGGGACGGCGACTAGCTACGAGCAGTACTTC
CSVEGTATSYEQYF
>TRBV7-2|TRBJ2-7|TRBD1|few
TGTGCCAGCAGCAGATCGGACAGGCCTTCCTACGAGCAGTACTTC
CASSRSDRPSYEQYF
>TRBV12-3/TRBV12-4|TRBJ2-3|NA|NA
TGTGCCAGCAGCCGAACCCATACGCAGTATTTT
CASSRTHTQYF
>TRBV6-1|TRBJ2-5|TRBD1|NA
TGTGCCAGCAGTGGACAGGGGGCAGAGACCCAGTACTTC
CASSGQGAETQYF
>TRBV7-2|TRBJ2-4|NA|many
TGTGCCAGCGGCACTTTGCCCAAAAACATTCAGTACTTC
CASGTLPKNIQYF
>TRBV4-1|TRBJ2-1|NA|few
TGCGCCAGCAGCCCGCGGGTGGGAGCGGCAAATGAGCAGTTCTTC
CASSPRVGAANEQFF
>TRBV7-2|TRBJ2-3|NA|few
TGTGCCAGCAGCTTATCGGGGGCAGATACGCAGTATTTT
CASSLSGADTQYF
>TRBV7-2|TRBJ2-7|TRBD1|NA
TGTGCCAGCAGCTACTATGCCGGGACAGCTGAGCAGTACTTC
CASSYYAGTAEQYF
>TRBV7-6|TRBJ2-1|TRBD2|NA
TGTGCCAGCAGCTTAGGGGCTAGCGGGGGAGAGCAGTTCTTC
CASSLGASGGEQFF
>TRBV5-1|TRBJ1-4|TRBD1|many
TGCGCCAGCAGTTCCGGGACAGGGTATGAAAAACTGTTTTTT
CASSSGTGYEKLFF
>TRBV21-1|TRBJ1-1|NA|few
TGTGCCAGCAGCAAAGAGGACCATCAGGAGACTGAAGCTTTCTTT
CASSKEDHQETEAFF
>TRBV7-2|TRBJ2-1|NA|NA
TGTGCCAGCAGCCCTCTCCGGGAGCAGTTCTTC
CASSPLREQFF
>TRBV5-5|TRBJ2-2|NA|many
TGTGCCAGCAGCTTGGCCGGGGGGACAACTACCGGGGAGCTGTTTTTT
CASSLAGGTTTGELFF